This is a list of T cell receptor beta chains from one sample in a study of blood T cell repertoires in COVID-19. The protocol was immunoSEQ multiplex PCR, while the TCRdb copy is restricted to in-frame clones and leaves out a portion. Of about 110,000 clones in the sample, around 78% were seen once. The sequenced material came from peripheral blood. The receptors stem from a woman aged 60 to 75 with acute or convalescent COVID-19. CDR3s include the opening cysteine and the closing phenylalanine or tryptophan. Not every row has a clone size; where given, it reads once, few, many or a size class.

CASSPSGGRTGELFF	TRBV19	NA	TRBJ2-2
CASSRVGSGRAVGELFF	TRBV9	NA	TRBJ2-2
CSVRTSGSSTDTQYF	TRBV29-1	NA	TRBJ2-3
CASSLDRGSGNTEAFF	TRBV27	NA	TRBJ1-1
CASSYRDLAGGRSYEQYF	TRBV6-2/TRBV6-3	once	NA
CASSLGLAATDTQYF	TRBV7-8	NA	TRBJ2-3
CASRGPRQGAGELFF	TRBV2	NA	TRBJ2-2
CASSDQGNTEAFF	TRBV18	NA	TRBJ1-1
CASSDGTGGYTEAFF	TRBV5-6	NA	TRBJ1-1
CAISESSERTQYF	TRBV10-3	NA	TRBJ2-5
CASSLRTGNSGANVLTF	TRBV19	NA	TRBJ2-6
CASSLSEEPINGYTF	TRBV27	NA	TRBJ1-2
CASSTPGLPSKGYTF	TRBV19	NA	TRBJ1-2
CASSIQVGTEAFF	TRBV7-3	NA	TRBJ1-1
CATSRDGEVNTEAFF	TRBV15	NA	TRBJ1-1
CASSEAIGTPSSPLHF	TRBV6-1	NA	TRBJ1-6
CASGAEDTQYF	TRBV12-5	NA	TRBJ2-3
CASSPTPGYEQYF	TRBV11-3	NA	TRBJ2-7
CASSLRRNSYEQYF	TRBV5-6	NA	TRBJ2-7
CASREQGGTQPQHF	TRBV30	few	TRBJ1-5
CASSRTMTGYEKLFF	TRBV4-1	NA	TRBJ1-4
CASSSLPDSRGNTIYF	TRBV5-5	NA	TRBJ1-3
CASSSRDRGPEVDTQYF	TRBV27	NA	TRBJ2-3
CASTPPRRAGRPRASYEQYF	TRBV19	NA	TRBJ2-7
CASSLGRGLLAFF	TRBV11-2	NA	TRBJ1-1
CASSSMEGPYEQYF	TRBV19	NA	TRBJ2-7
CASSPGLRTDTQYF	TRBV6-5	NA	TRBJ2-3
CAISEEAGGETQYF	TRBV10-3	NA	TRBJ2-5
CASLREGALNEKLFF	TRBV2	once	TRBJ1-4
CASSLGSGQPQHF	TRBV5-1	once	TRBJ1-5
CASSASGSTPSYEQYF	TRBV4-2	NA	TRBJ2-7
CASSFGVVGEQFF	TRBV7-2	NA	TRBJ2-1
CATRGVSLAYNEQFF	TRBV5-1	NA	TRBJ2-1
CASSVTRRHYEQYF	TRBV27	NA	TRBJ2-7
CAWSVDWGLGNTIYF	TRBV30	NA	TRBJ1-3
CASSLAGRQRGGNTEAFF	TRBV5-1	NA	TRBJ1-1
CASSSRSHTEAFF	TRBV5-4	NA	TRBJ1-1
CASSLTGGDTIYF	TRBV5-4	NA	TRBJ1-3
CASSETQGTPYEQYF	TRBV2	NA	TRBJ2-7
CASSEAPPGTGGKEKLFF	TRBV2	NA	TRBJ1-4
CASSQGAGNQPQHF	TRBV6-5	NA	TRBJ1-5
CASSQAVAGDSYEQYF	TRBV4-3	NA	TRBJ2-7
CASSLQGGNTEAFF	TRBV19	NA	TRBJ1-1
CASRRTGVMNEQFF	TRBV19	NA	TRBJ2-1
CASIEQGAPGYTF	TRBV28	few	TRBJ1-2
CSVEKGTGGTEAFF	TRBV29-1	NA	TRBJ1-1
CAWSGEAGAKNIQYF	TRBV30	NA	TRBJ2-4
CAWGLGQGETPLHF	TRBV30	NA	TRBJ1-6
CASSDRESYEQYF	TRBV10-1	once	TRBJ2-7
CASSLGQGYGYTF	TRBV28	NA	TRBJ1-2
CASSPLQVAANTEAFF	TRBV5-6	few	TRBJ1-1
CASSSQMNTEAFF	TRBV19	NA	TRBJ1-1
CASSSYGTSEAFF	TRBV11-1	NA	TRBJ1-1